The clone carrying this TCR beta chain appeared a few times. V lost 3 bases and J 7 bases, leaving 6 bases between the germline ends. This CDR3 has 11 residues. These data belong to a study of blood T cell repertoires in COVID-19. Study-wide context: Sample material is recorded as cDNA or gDNA derived from T cells, B-cell-depleted T cells, or PBMCs.

Original handling: Reference gene primers were amplified, and this amplification served to estimate nucleated cell counts. Using immunoSEQ multiplex PCR, the repertoire was profiled, and TCRdb retains in-frame clones only, with some absent. V and J calls and clone size come straight from that table; D and trimming were deduced from the DNA. Of about 240,000 clones listed, roughly 85% are singletons. People in the exposed group encountered a COVID-19 case within 2 weeks before entering the study. The rearrangement uses TRBV12-3 or TRBV12-4 and TRBJ1-1; maybe TRBD1 (5 bases). This TCR was recovered from a woman aged 40 to 50 who had been exposed to COVID-19. Sequenced sample: PBMCs or T cells enriched from blood (not recorded which). CDR3 DNA: TGTGCCAGCAGTTTGGGGCTTGAAGCTTTCTTT. It yields the protein CASSLGLEAFF.